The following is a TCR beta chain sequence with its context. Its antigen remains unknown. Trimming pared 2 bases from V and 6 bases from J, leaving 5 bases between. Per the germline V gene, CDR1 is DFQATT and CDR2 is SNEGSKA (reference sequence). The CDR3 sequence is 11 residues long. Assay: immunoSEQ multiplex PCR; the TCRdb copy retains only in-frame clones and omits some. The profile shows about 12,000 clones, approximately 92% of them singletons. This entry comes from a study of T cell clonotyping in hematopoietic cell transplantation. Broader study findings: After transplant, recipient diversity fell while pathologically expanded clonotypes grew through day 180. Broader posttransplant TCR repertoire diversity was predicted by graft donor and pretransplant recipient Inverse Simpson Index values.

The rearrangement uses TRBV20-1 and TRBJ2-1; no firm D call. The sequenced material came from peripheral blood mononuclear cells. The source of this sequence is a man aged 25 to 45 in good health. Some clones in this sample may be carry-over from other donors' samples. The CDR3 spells CSARSLNEQFF. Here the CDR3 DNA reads TGCAGTGCTAGATCCCTCAATGAGCAGTTCTTC.